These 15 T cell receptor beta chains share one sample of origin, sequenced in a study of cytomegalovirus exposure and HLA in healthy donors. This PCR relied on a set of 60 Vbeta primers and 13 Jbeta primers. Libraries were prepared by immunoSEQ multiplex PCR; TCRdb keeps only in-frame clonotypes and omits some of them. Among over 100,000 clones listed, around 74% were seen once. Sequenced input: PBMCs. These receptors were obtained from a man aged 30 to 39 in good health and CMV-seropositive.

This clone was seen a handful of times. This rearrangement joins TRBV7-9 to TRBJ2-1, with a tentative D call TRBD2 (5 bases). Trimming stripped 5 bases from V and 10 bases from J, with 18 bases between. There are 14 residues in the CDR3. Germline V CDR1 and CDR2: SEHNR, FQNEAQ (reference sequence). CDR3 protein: CASSLGNPGREQFF. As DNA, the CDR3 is TGTGCCAGCAGCCTCGGGAACCCAGGTCGAGAGCAGTTCTTC.

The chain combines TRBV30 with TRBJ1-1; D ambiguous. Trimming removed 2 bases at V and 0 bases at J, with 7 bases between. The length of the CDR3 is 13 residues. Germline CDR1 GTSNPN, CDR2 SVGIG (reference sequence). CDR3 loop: CAWSPQMNTEAFF. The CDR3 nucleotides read TGTGCCTGGAGTCCACAGATGAACACTGAAGCTTTCTTT.

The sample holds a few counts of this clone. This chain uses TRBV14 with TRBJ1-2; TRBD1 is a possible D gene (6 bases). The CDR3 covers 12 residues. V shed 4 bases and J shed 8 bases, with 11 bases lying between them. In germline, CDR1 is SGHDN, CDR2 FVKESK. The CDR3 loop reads CASSPHREGYTF. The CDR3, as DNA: TGTGCCAGCAGCCCACACAGGGAAGGCTACACCTTC.

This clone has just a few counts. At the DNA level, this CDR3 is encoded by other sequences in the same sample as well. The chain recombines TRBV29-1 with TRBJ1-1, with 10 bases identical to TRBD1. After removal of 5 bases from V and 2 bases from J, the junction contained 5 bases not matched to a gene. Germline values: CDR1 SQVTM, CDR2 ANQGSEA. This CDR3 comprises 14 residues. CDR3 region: CSVCETGGNTEAFF. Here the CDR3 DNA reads TGCAGCGTTTGCGAGACAGGGGGCAACACTGAAGCTTTCTTT.

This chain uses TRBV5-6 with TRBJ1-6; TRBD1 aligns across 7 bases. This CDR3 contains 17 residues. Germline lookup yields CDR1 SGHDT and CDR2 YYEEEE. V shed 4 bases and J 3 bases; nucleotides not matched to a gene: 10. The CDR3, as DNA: TGTGCCAGCAGCACATATGACAGGGCGTTCTATAATTCACCCCTCCACTTT. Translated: CASSTYDRAFYNSPLHF.

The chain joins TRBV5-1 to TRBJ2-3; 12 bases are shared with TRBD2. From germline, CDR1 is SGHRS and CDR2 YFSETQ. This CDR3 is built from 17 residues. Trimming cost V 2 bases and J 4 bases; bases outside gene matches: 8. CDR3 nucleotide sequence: TGCGCCAGCAGCTTATTTCCGACTAGCGGGGGTTCAGATACGCAGTATTTT. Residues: CASSLFPTSGGSDTQYF.

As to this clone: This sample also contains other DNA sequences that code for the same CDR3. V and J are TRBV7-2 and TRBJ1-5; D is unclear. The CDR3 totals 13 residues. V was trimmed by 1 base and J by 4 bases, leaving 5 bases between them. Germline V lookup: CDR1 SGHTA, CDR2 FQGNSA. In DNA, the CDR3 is TGTGCCAGCAGCTTAGACGGGAATCAGCCCCAGCATTTT. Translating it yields CASSLDGNQPQHF. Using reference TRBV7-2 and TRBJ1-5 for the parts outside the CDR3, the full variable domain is GAGVSQSPSNKVTEKGKDVELRCDPISGHTALYWYRQSLGQGLEFLIYFQGNSAPDKSGLPSDRFSAERTGGSVSTLTIQRTQQEDSAVYLCASSLDGNQPQHFGDGTRLSIL.

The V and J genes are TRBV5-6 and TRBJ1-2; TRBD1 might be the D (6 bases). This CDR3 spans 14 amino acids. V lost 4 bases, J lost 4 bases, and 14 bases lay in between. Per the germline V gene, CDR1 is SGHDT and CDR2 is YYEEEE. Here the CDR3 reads CASSPPGQAYGYTF. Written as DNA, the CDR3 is TGTGCCAGCAGCCCGCCGGGACAAGCCTATGGCTACACCTTC.

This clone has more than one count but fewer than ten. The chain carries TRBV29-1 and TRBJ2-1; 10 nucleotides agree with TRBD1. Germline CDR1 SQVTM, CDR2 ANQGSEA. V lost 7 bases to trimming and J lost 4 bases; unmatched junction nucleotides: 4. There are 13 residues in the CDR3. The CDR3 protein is CSADRGPYNEQFF. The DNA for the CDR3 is TGCAGCGCTGACAGGGGGCCTTACAATGAGCAGTTCTTC.

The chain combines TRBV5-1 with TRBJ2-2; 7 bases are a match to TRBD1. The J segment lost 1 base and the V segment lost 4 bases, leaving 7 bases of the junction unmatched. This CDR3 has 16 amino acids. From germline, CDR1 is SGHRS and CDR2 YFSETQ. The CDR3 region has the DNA TGCGCCAGCAGCCCCGACAGGGAGATGAACACCGGGGAGCTGTTTTTT. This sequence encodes CASSPDREMNTGELFF.

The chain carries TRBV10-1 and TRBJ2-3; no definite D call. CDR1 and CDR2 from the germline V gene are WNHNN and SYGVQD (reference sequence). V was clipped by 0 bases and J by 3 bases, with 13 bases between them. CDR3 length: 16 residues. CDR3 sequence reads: CASSESPGSPTDTQYF. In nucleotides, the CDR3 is TGCGCCAGCAGTGAGTCGCCGGGTTCGCCTACAGATACGCAGTATTTT.

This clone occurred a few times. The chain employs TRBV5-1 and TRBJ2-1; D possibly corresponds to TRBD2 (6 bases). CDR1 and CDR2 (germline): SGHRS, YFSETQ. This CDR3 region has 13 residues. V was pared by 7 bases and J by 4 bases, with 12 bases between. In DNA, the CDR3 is TGCGCCAGCCACGTGGGGGGTTACAATGAGCAGTTCTTC. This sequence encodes CASHVGGYNEQFF.

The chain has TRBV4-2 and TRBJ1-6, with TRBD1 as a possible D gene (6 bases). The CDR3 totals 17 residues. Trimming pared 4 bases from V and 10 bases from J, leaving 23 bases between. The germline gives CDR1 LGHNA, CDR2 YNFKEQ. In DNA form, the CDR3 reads TGTGCCAGCAGCCCCTATGGGGGTGGACAGTTTAGATCACCCCTCCACTTT. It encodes CASSPYGGGQFRSPLHF.

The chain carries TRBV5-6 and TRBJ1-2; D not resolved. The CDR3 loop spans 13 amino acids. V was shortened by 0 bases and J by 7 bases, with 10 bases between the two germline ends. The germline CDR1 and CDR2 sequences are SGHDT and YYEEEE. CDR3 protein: CASSLAFTGGYTF. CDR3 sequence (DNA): TGTGCCAGCAGCTTGGCCTTTACGGGTGGCTACACCTTC.

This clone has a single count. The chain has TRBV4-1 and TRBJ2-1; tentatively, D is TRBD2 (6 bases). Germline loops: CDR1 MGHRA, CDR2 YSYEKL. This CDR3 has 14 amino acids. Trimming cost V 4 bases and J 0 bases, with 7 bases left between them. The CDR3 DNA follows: TGCGCCAGCAGCCGGGGGGTCTCCTACAATGAGCAGTTCTTC. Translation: CASSRGVSYNEQFF.